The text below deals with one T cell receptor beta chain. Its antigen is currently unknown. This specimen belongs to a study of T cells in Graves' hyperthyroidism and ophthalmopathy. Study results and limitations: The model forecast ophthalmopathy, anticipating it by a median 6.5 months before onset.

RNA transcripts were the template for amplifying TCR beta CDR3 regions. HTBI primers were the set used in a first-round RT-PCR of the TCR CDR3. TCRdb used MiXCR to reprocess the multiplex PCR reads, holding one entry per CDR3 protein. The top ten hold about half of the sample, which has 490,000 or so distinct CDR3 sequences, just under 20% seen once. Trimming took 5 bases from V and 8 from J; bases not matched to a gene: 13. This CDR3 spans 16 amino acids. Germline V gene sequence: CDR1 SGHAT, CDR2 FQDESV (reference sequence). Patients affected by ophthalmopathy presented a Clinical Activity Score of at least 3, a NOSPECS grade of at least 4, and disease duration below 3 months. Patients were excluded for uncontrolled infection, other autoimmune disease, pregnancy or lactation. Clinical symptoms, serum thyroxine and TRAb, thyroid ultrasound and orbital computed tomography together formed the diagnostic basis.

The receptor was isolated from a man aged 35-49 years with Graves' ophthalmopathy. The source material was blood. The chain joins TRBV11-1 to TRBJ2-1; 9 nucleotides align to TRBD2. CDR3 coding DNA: TGTGCCAGCAGCCCCCGGGATAGCGGGAGAGGGCATGAGCAGTTCTTC. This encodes CASSPRDSGRGHEQFF.